The present TCR beta chain was sequenced within a study of cytomegalovirus exposure and HLA in healthy donors. About the research overall: An earlier analysis found under 130 million unique TCR beta sequences from approximately 190 million T cells.

Primers for the PCR totalled 60 Vbeta and 13 Jbeta. Some clones are missing from TCRdb's copy, which holds only in-frame ones; the method was immunoSEQ multiplex PCR. This sample has some 200,000 clones, with around 64% found just once. Concerning this clone itself: The target antigen is unknown.

General observations from the study: Specific recognition of CMV antigens was confirmed in vitro for a few chains (all CMV-associated).

The donors, nominally healthy at sampling, likely had unrecorded immune exposures. The receptor comes from a man in his forties in good health and CMV-seropositive. The sequencing sample was made of PBMCs.

CDR3 loop: CASSFGTSSYEQYF. The CDR3 DNA reads TGTGCCAGCAGCTTCGGGACTAGCTCCTACGAGCAGTACTTC. This chain links TRBV7-9 with TRBJ2-7, with 8 nucleotides matching TRBD2. CDR3 length: 14 amino acids. V was pared by 3 bases and J by 0 bases, with 1 base of the junction left unmatched. Germline values: CDR1 SEHNR, CDR2 FQNEAQ (reference sequence).